The sequence of this T cell receptor (beta chain) was determined in a study of CD8 T cells in ankylosing spondylitis. Regarding the study as a whole: A TCR beta motif of about 8 highly homologous variants seemed to mark ankylosing spondylitis blood. Peripheral blood samples showed relatively rare disease-linked clones, and these clones were CD8+. Disease-linked clones reportedly showed significant enrichment in matched ankylosing spondylitis synovial fluid.

MiXCR, applied by TCRdb to the 5' RACE reads, yields one record per CDR3 protein. This table has about 840,000 distinct CDR3 sequences, over 9.5% appearing once. The CDR3 is 14 amino acids. Trimming removed 4 bases from V and 2 bases from J, with 9 bases in between. Germline-derived CDR1 and CDR2 are MNHEY and SMNVEV (reference sequence). On this clonotype: What it binds is unknown.

The clonotype originates from a male donor with ankylosing spondylitis. The sample was blood, either unsorted or a sorted T cell fraction (not recorded which). The rearrangement joins TRBV27 to TRBJ2-1; D remains ambiguous. CDR3: CASSSGRPYNEQFF. The CDR3, as DNA: TGTGCCAGCAGTTCGGGCAGGCCCTACAATGAGCAGTTCTTC.